This entry features one T cell receptor (beta chain) sequence. Its antigen remains unidentified. No base qualities exist here, and no much larger clone lies one base off it. Healthy HIV-negative adults with no recently reported acute infections or vaccinations were included as donors. Only Caucasian adults living in Nashville, Tennessee, USA were represented among the donors. CD4+ T cells were enriched by magnetic negative selection, after which naive cells were positively selected on CD45RA and the negative fraction was taken as the memory subset. Blood was obtained by leukapheresis, after which PBMCs were separated by Ficoll-Histopaque density gradient centrifugation and cryopreserved in liquid nitrogen vapor phase. Purity and quantity of every magnetically sorted T cell population were checked by analytical flow cytometry. From each sorted fraction, genomic DNA was isolated and quantified by UV absorbance on a Nanodrop 2000c.

The sample comes from a study of shared clonotypes between healthy human individuals (dated by TCRdb to 2018 to 2021). About the full investigation: The cohort comprised a couple of women and a few men aged 18 to 49 years. For each donor, CD4 naive and CD4 memory were each run on three plates, CD8 naive on two plates, and CD8 memory on one plate. Different laboratories and diverse techniques were used to prepare libraries and sequence TCR repertoires, to increase sequencing depth and limit assay-specific biases. Leukapheresis yielded between about 0.9 and 8.9 billion PBMCs per donor. To estimate repertoire size and how much clonotypes are shared between individuals, the study performed deep sequencing of blood TCR repertoires from about five healthy adults. Here is what the overall study found, with its caveats: Sampling was restricted to blood, and TCR repertoires in tissue are likely to differ from TCR repertoires in blood. Rarefaction of sorted-subset datasets indicated incomplete sequencing despite the large sequencing depth. Sharing across a few donors was observed for around 4.8% of naive CD4, 3% to 3.5% of naive CD8, 2.3% of memory CD4, and roughly 0.4% of memory CD8 clonotypes. Compared with non-shared clonotypes, the clonotypes found in all four sorted-subset donors had higher generation probabilities. Pairwise subsampling led to the expectation that sequencing depth would affect the degree of clonotype sharing among donors. Because the study included a small number of donors, the genetic and exposure-history diversity represented was limited. Estimated clonotype richness was generally larger for naive than for memory subsets.

Using the deep immunoSEQ assay, multiplex PCR amplified TCR CDR3 regions from genomic DNA. Extracted genomic DNA from each cell subset was distributed evenly across all wells of several immunoSEQ 96-well plates, and each plate was treated as a replicate. For sorted subsets, each replicate PCR was loaded with around 200 ng genomic DNA, equivalent to some 27,000 T cell genomes. Purified libraries were quantified with a Qubit 3.0 fluorometer, sized on a Bioanalyzer 2100, and re-quantified with the KAPA Library Quantification kit. Every immunoSEQ 96-well plate was sequenced on a separate single-read 150-cycle Illumina NextSeq 550 flow cell. In the source study's methods: The immunoSEQ output contained only junctional sequences without quality scores, so filtering could not match that applied to full-length reads. To assign V/J genes and CDR3, sequences were annotated using PyIR, a Python wrapper for IgBLAST v1.9, with IMGT germline references. Reads were filtered out if the reads had weak V/J assignments (E-value above 1e-6), no CDR3, stop codons, out-of-frame junctions, or ambiguous translated residues. V3J clonotypes were defined as sequences sharing the same inferred V gene, J gene, and CDR3 amino acid sequence. Percentage overlap between repertoires was computed as shared unique clonotypes divided by the size of the smaller repertoire. Repertoire richness was assessed with RTK rarefaction, the Chao1 estimator, and Recon v2.1 estimates of unobserved clonotypes. For all TCRbeta clonotypes obtained by the gDNA method from a few donors, generation probabilities were computed with OLGA. TCRdb stores this immuneACCESS table with in-frame sequences only. Part of the clones is absent; in the studies checked, under half of the shortfall reflects unresolved V genes, and no reason is known for the rest. The DNA was the basis for D and trimming; V, J and clone size are from that table. This sample comprises millions of clones, roughly 95% of them detected only once. 0.13% of the sample is in the top ten clones.

The CDR3 contains 13 residues, cysteine and phenylalanine counted. The read is trimmed to its CDR3 DNA, 39 bases read in frame from base 1. V loses 10 bases at its end and J loses 4 bases; junction bases beyond the gene matches: 9. From a lookup of the germline V gene, CDR1 and CDR2 are WSHSY and SAAADI. The chain couples TRBV10-2 to TRBJ2-7; 8 junctional bases match TRBD1. The sequenced sample was naive CD4+ T cells sorted from blood. Read against the paper, the sample's cell subset or site label means: CD45RA+ positively selected. The TCR comes from a man between 18 and 35 years old in good health. In nucleotides, the sequence is TGCGCCACCGCAGCAGGGGGCGGGTACGAGCAGTACTTC. Its translation is CATAAGGGYEQYF.